The 19 T cell receptor beta chains in this list originate from one sample, sequenced in a study of blood T cell repertoires in COVID-19. Clones were read by immunoSEQ multiplex PCR, and TCRdb kept only the in-frame ones, dropping some. The repertoire consists of just under 65,000 clones, with just over 85% occurring once and the leading ten covering less than 1.5%. The source material was peripheral blood. These receptors were taken from a man in his forties with acute or convalescent COVID-19.

The genes are TRBV6-5 and TRBJ1-1; TRBD1 matches at 7 bases. This CDR3 has 13 amino acids. The junction had 6 bases not matched to a gene; V was cut back by 6 bases and J by 5 bases. Germline CDR1 and CDR2: MNHEY and SVGAGI. As DNA, the CDR3 is TGTGCCAGCAGCCGGGACAGCGGGACTGAAGCTTTCTTT. Translating gives CASSRDSGTEAFF.

V and J are TRBV28 and TRBJ1-1; D is perhaps TRBD1 (6 bases). Germline V lookup: CDR1 MDHEN, CDR2 SYDVKM. V lost 8 bases to trimming and J lost 0 bases, with 10 bases between them. The CDR3 runs to 13 residues. The CDR3: CASGTGLNTEAFF. The CDR3 nucleotides are TGTGCCAGCGGAACAGGGTTGAACACTGAAGCTTTCTTT.

The chain employs TRBV25-1 and TRBJ1-1; D is undetermined. Germline CDR1 MGHDK, CDR2 SYGVNS. Trimming took 2 bases from V and 0 from J, leaving 4 bases between them. The CDR3 has 13 amino acids. In DNA, the CDR3 is TGTGCCAGCAGTGAAAACTTGAACACTGAAGCTTTCTTT. It specifies CASSENLNTEAFF.

The chain employs TRBV14 and TRBJ2-7; D unresolved. Germline CDR1 is SGHDN and CDR2 is FVKESK. The V end lost 2 bases, the J end lost 4 bases, and 24 bases lay between the germline ends. The CDR3 extends over 18 amino acids. The CDR3 region is CASSQSWLGGDHKYEQYF. The CDR3 nucleotides are TGTGCCAGCAGCCAATCCTGGCTTGGCGGCGATCACAAATACGAGCAGTACTTC. Variable domain in full (rest from reference TRBV14 and TRBJ2-7): EAGVTQFPSHSVIEKGQTVTLRCDPISGHDNLYWYRRVMGKEIKFLLHFVKESKQDESGMPNNRFLAERTGGTYSTLKVQPAELEDSGVYFCASSQSWLGGDHKYEQYFGPGTRLTVT.

V and J are TRBV7-2 and TRBJ2-3; 11 nucleotides align to TRBD2. Germline-derived CDR1 and CDR2 are SGHTA and FQGNSA. J lost 3 bases, V lost 5 bases, and 7 bases had no gene match. The CDR3 sequence is 16 residues long. CDR3 sequence (DNA): TGTGCCAGCAGCGTACATAGCGGGGGGGCAACAGATACGCAGTATTTT. It yields the protein CASSVHSGGATDTQYF.

The V gene is TRBV3-1 (or the pseudogene TRBV3-2), the J gene TRBJ2-5; 7 nucleotides match TRBD2. The CDR3 has 18 residues. V lost 1 base to trimming and J lost 0 bases; unmatched junction nucleotides: 11. From germline, CDR1 is LGHDT and CDR2 YNNKEL (reference sequence). The CDR3 here is CASSQVGPSSGHQETQYF. In DNA, the CDR3 is TGTGCCAGCAGCCAAGTTGGTCCTTCTAGCGGCCACCAAGAGACCCAGTACTTC.

The gene calls are TRBV16 and TRBJ2-1; TRBD2 is a possible D gene (6 bases). Trimming took off 8 bases at V and 7 bases at J, with 15 bases between the two ends. The CDR3 runs 13 residues. The germline V gene has CDR1 KGHSY and CDR2 FQNENV. The DNA for the CDR3 is TGTGCCAGCGCCGGGGGTCAGAGAAATGAGCAGTTCTTC. Protein sequence: CASAGGQRNEQFF.

This clone is a singleton in its sample. CDR3 DNA: TGTGCCAGCAGCCAGAATTGGGGCGACGGGTTAGGAGCTTTCTTT. Translating it yields CASSQNWGDGLGAFF. The chain uses TRBV3-1 (or the pseudogene TRBV3-2) and TRBJ1-1; D might be TRBD1 (5 bases). This CDR3 contains 15 residues. V lost 3 bases and J lost 10, with 21 bases in between. Germline V gives CDR1 LGHDT, CDR2 YNNKEL (reference sequence).

V gene TRBV6-4 combines with J gene TRBJ1-3; possible D gene TRBD1, 6 bases. Germline CDR1 MRHNA, CDR2 SNTAGT. Trimming stripped 2 bases from V and 14 bases from J, with 10 bases between. The CDR3 runs 11 residues. The CDR3 region is CASSDMGALYF. DNA for the CDR3: TGTGCCAGCAGTGACATGGGGGCCTTATATTTT.

V is TRBV23-1 and J is TRBJ2-3; 7 bases line up with TRBD2. TRBV23-1 is recorded as an ORF, its role being uncertain. The V segment lost 0 bases and the J segment 1 base; nucleotides outside the gene matches: 7. The length of the CDR3 is 17 residues. The CDR3 coding sequence is TGCGCCAGCAGTCAATCTAGGGCTAGCGGATGCACAGATACGCAGTATTTT. This gives the protein CASSQSRASGCTDTQYF.

The chain recombines TRBV14 with TRBJ2-1; D unclear. The germline V and J ends were trimmed by 1 base and 6 bases, with 10 bases remaining between them. The CDR3 contains 14 residues. The germline V gene has CDR1 SGHDN and CDR2 FVKESK. The CDR3 loop is CASSQGSLPNEQFF. The CDR3 DNA reads TGTGCCAGCAGCCAAGGTTCACTCCCCAATGAGCAGTTCTTC.

V is TRBV7-9 and J is TRBJ2-1; D may be TRBD2 (6 bases). Germline V gives CDR1 SEHNR, CDR2 FQNEAQ (reference sequence). The CDR3 covers 13 residues. Between the trimmed V and J ends, which lost 4 bases and 12 bases, there was a span of 16 bases. CDR3 sequence (DNA): TGTGCCAGCAGCTGGGGTCCCGGGACTTCGCAGTTCTTC. It codes for CASSWGPGTSQFF.

CDR3 bases: TGTGCCAGCAGTGAGTACAGGACGACTCGCTCTGGGGCCAACGTCCTGACTTTC. The encoded protein is CASSEYRTTRSGANVLTF. V gene TRBV2 combines with J gene TRBJ2-6, with D possibly TRBD1 on 5 matching bases. This CDR3 comprises 18 residues. V was cut by 3 bases and J by 0 bases, with 15 bases left in between. Germline values: CDR1 SNHLY, CDR2 FYNNEI.

This clone appeared a single time. This chain connects TRBV7-9 to TRBJ1-2; tentative D call: TRBD1 (5 bases). V lost 6 bases to trimming and J lost 2 bases, with 19 bases between them. The germline gives CDR1 SEHNR, CDR2 FQNEAQ (reference sequence). This CDR3 spans 16 amino acids. The CDR3 reads CASRRSISGLNYGYTF. The DNA for the CDR3 is TGTGCCAGCAGACGTTCAATTTCGGGACTGAACTATGGCTACACCTTC.

The V call is TRBV30, the J call TRBJ2-1; 12 nucleotides line up with TRBD2. The V gene end was trimmed by 1 base and the J gene end by 10 bases; junction bases not matched to a gene: 11. CDR3 length: 16 amino acids. In germline, CDR1 is GTSNPN, CDR2 SVGIG (reference sequence). In DNA, the CDR3 is TGTGCCTGGAGTGATCGTAGGCTAGCGGGGGGGTACGAGCAGTTCTTC. Its protein product is CAWSDRRLAGGYEQFF.

The rearrangement uses TRBV30 and TRBJ1-2; D is perhaps TRBD1 (5 bases). Between the trimmed V and J ends, which lost 3 bases and 4 bases, there was a span of 15 bases. This CDR3 region has 14 residues. Germline V gene sequence: CDR1 GTSNPN, CDR2 SVGIG (reference sequence). This chain's CDR3 is CAWRQGGAGYGYTF. The CDR3 DNA reads as TGTGCCTGGAGGCAGGGAGGGGCGGGCTATGGCTACACCTTC.

This clone appeared once. This sequence joins TRBV7-9 and TRBJ1-3; perhaps TRBD1 as D (5 bases). Germline V gene lookup returns CDR1 SEHNR and CDR2 FQNEAQ (reference sequence). V was trimmed by 5 bases and J by 2 bases, leaving 13 bases between them. The CDR3 sequence is 15 residues long. The CDR3 here is CASSRQFGTGNTIYF. The CDR3 DNA sequence: TGTGCCAGCAGCCGACAGTTTGGGACTGGAAACACCATATATTTT.

This clone was seen only once. The V gene is TRBV18, the J gene TRBJ1-1, with 8 positions matching TRBD1. From germline, CDR1 is KGHSH and CDR2 LQKENI. The CDR3 extends over 14 amino acids. V lost 3 bases to trimming and J lost 10 bases; unmatched junction nucleotides: 10. The CDR3 reads CASSPTGQGRGAFF. CDR3 DNA: TGTGCCAGCTCACCCACCGGACAGGGTCGGGGAGCTTTCTTT.

The DNA of the CDR3 is TGTGCCAGCTCACCTGGACAGGGGCCCCTCTACGAGCAGTACTTC. Translating it yields CASSPGQGPLYEQYF. The V gene is TRBV18, the J gene TRBJ2-7; TRBD1 matches 9 bases. Per germline, CDR1 KGHSH and CDR2 LQKENI. J lost 3 bases, V lost 3 bases, and 6 bases had no gene match. This CDR3 contains 15 residues.